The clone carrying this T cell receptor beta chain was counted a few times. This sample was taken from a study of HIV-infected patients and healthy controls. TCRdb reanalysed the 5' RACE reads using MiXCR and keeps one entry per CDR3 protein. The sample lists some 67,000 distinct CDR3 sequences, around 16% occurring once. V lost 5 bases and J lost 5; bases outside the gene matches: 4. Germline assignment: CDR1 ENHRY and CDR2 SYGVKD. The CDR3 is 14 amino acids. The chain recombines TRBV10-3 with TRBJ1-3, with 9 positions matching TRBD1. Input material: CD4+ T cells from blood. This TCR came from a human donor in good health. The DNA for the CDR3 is TGTGCCATCAGTTGGACAGGGGAAAGAAACACCATATATTTT. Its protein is CAISWTGERNTIYF.